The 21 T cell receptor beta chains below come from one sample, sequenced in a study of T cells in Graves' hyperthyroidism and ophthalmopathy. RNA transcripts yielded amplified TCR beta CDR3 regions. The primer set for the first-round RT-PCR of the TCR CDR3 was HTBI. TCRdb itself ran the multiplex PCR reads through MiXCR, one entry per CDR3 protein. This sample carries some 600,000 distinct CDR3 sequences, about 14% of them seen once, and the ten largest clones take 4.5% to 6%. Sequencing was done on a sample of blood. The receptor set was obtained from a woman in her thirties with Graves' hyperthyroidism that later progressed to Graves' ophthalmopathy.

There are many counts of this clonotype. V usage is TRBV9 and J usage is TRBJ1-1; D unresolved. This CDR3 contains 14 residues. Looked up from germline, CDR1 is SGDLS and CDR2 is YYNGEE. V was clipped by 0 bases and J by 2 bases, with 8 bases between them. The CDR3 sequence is CASSVATVNTEAFF. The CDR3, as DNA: TGTGCCAGCAGCGTAGCCACGGTTAACACTGAAGCTTTCTTT.

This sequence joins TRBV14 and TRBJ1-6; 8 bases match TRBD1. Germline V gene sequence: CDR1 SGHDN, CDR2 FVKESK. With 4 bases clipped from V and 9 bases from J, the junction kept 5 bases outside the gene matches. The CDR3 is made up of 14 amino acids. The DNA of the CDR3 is TGTGCCAGCAGCCGGGCCAGGGGGCTTTCACCCCTCCACTTT. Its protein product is CASSRARGLSPLHF.

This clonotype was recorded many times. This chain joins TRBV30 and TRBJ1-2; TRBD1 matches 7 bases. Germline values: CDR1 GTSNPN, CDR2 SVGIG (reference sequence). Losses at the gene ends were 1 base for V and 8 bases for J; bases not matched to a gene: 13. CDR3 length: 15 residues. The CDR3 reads CAWSDDRVRAEGYTF. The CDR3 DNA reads TGTGCCTGGAGTGACGACAGGGTCCGGGCTGAGGGCTACACCTTC. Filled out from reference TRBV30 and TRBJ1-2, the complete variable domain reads SQTIHQWPATLVQPVGSPLSLECTVEGTSNPNLYWYRQAAGRGLQLLFYSVGIGQISSEVPQNLSASRPQDRQFILSSKKLLLSDSGFYLCAWSDDRVRAEGYTFGSGTRLTVV.

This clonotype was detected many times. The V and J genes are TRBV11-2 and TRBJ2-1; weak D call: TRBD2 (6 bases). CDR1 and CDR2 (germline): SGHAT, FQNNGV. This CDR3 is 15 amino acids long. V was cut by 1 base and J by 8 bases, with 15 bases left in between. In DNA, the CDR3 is TGTGCCAGCAGCTTAGTTACCCGGGGGATTGATGAGCAGTTCTTC. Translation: CASSLVTRGIDEQFF.

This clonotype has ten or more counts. The CDR3 is CASSPRVQRVGLNTEAFF. In DNA, the CDR3 is TGTGCCAGCAGCCCGCGGGTACAAAGGGTGGGTTTGAACACTGAAGCTTTCTTT. V usage is TRBV13 and J usage is TRBJ1-1, with D unclear. The germline V and J ends were trimmed by 5 bases and 0 bases, with 22 bases remaining between them. This CDR3 has 18 residues. Germline V lookup: CDR1 PRHDT, CDR2 FYEKMQ (reference sequence).

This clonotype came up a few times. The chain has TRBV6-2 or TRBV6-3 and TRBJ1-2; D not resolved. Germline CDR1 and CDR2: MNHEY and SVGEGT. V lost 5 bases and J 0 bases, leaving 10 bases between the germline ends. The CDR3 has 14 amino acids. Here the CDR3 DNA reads TGTGCCAGCAGTATGGTCCTCGCTAACTATGGCTACACCTTC. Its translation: CASSMVLANYGYTF.

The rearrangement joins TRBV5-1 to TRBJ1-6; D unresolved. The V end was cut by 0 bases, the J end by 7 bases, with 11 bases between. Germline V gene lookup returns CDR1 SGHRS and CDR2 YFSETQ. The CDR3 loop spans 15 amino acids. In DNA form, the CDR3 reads TGCGCCAGCAGCTTGGCGGCGGAACGGAATTCACCCCTCCACTTT. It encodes CASSLAAERNSPLHF.

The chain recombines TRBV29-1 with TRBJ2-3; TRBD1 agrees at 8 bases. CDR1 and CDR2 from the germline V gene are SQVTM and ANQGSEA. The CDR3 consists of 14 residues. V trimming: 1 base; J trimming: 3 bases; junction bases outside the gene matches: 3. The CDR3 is CSVEGDRGTDTQYF. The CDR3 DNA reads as TGCAGCGTTGAAGGCGACAGGGGTACAGATACGCAGTATTTT.

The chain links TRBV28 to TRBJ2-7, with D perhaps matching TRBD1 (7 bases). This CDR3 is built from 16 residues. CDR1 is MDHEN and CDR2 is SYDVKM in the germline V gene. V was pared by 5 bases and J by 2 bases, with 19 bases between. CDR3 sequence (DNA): TGTGCCAGCAGTCCACTTAGGGGCGGGACAGCCTACGAGCAGTACTTC. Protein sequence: CASSPLRGGTAYEQYF.

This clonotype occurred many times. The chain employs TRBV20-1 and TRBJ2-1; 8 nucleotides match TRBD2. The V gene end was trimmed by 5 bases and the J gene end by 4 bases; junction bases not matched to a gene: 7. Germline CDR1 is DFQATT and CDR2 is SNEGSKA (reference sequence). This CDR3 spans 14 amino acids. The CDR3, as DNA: TGCAGTGCTCCGAATAGCGGGACATACAATGAGCAGTTCTTC. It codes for CSAPNSGTYNEQFF.

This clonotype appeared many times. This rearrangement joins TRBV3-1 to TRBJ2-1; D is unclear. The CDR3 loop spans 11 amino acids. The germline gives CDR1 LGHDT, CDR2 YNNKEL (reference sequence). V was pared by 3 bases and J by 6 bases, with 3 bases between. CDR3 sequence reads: CASSQANEQFF. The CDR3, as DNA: TGTGCCAGCAGCCAGGCCAATGAGCAGTTCTTC.

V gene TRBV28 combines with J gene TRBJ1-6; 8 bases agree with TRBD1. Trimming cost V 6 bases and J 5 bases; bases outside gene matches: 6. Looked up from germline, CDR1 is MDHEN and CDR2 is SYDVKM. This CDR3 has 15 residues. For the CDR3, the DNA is TGTGCCAGCAGGGGCGGACAGGGAAATAATTCACCCCTCCACTTT. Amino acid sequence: CASRGGQGNNSPLHF.

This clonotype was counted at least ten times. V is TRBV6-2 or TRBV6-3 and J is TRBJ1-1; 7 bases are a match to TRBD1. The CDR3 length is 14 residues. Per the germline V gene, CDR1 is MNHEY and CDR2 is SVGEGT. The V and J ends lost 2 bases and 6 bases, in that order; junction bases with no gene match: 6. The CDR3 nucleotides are TGTGCCAGCAGTTACAGGGGGCCAGGAGCTGAAGCTTTCTTT. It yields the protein CASSYRGPGAEAFF.

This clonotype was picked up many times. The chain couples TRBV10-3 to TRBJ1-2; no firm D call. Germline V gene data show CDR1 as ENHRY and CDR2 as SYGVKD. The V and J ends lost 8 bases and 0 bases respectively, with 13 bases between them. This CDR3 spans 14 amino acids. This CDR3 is CAIGTDQTNYGYTF. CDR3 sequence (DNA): TGTGCCATCGGTACCGACCAAACTAACTATGGCTACACCTTC.

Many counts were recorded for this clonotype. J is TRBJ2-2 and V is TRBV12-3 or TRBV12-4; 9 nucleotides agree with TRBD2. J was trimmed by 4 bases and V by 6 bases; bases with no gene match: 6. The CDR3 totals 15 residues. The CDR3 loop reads CASRPGGRVTGELFF. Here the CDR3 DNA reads TGTGCCAGCAGGCCCGGCGGGAGGGTCACCGGGGAGCTGTTTTTT.

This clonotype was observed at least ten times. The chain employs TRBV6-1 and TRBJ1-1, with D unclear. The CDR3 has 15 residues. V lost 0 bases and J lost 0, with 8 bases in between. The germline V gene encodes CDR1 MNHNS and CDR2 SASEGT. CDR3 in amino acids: CASSEAGQLNTEAFF. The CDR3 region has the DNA TGTGCCAGCAGTGAAGCGGGTCAGTTGAACACTGAAGCTTTCTTT.

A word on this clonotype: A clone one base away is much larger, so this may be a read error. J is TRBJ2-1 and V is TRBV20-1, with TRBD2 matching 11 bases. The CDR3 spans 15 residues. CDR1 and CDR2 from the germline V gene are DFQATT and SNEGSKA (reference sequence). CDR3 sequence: CSASLRLAGYNGQFF. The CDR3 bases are TGCAGTGCTAGCCTACGACTAGCGGGGTACAATGGGCAGTTCTTC.

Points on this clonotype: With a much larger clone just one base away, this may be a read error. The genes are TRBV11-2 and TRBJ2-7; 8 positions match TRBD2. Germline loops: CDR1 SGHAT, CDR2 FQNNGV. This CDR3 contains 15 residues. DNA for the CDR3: TGTGCCAGCAGCCAAGCGGGAGTCCTCTCCTTCGAGCAGTACTTC. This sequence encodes CASSQAGVLSFEQYF.

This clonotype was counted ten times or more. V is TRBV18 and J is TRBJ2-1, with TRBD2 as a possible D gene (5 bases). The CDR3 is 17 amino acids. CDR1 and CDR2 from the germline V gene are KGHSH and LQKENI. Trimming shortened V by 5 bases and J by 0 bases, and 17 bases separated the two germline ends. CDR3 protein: CASSVQEVRGSYNEQFF. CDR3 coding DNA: TGTGCCAGCTCAGTTCAGGAGGTTCGGGGCTCCTACAATGAGCAGTTCTTC.

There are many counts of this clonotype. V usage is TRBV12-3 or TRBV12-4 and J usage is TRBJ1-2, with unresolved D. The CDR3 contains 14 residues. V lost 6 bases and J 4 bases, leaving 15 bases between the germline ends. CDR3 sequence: CASRDLTALYGYTF. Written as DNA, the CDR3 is TGTGCCAGCAGGGATCTTACAGCCCTCTATGGCTACACCTTC.

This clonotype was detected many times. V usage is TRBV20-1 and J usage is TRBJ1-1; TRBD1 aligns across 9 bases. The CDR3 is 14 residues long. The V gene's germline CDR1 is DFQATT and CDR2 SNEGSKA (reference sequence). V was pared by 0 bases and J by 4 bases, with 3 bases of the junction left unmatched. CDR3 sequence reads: CSARDTGGVTEAFF. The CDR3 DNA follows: TGCAGTGCTAGAGACACAGGGGGCGTCACTGAAGCTTTCTTT.